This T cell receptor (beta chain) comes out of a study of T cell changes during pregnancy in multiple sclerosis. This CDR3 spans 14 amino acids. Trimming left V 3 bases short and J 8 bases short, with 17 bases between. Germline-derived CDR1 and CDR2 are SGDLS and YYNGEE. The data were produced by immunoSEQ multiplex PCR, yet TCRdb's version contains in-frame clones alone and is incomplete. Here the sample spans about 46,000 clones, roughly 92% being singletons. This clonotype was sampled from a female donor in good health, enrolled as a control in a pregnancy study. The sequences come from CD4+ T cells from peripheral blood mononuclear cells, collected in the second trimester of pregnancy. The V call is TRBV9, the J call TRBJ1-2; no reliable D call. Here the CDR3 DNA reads TGTGCCAGCAGCGACCTGGACTTTGGAGGCGGCTACACCTTC. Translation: CASSDLDFGGGYTF.